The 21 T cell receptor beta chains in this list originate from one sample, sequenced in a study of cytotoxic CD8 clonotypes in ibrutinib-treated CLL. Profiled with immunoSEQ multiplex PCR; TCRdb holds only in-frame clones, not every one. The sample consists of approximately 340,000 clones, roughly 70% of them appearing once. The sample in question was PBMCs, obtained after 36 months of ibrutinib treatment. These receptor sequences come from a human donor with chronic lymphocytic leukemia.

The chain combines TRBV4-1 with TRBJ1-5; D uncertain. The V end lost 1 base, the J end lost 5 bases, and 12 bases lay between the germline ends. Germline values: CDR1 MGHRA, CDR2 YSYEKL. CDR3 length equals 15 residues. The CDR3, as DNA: TGCGCCAGCAGCCAAGGGCGTTTCCGAGATCAGCCCCAGCATTTT. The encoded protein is CASSQGRFRDQPQHF.

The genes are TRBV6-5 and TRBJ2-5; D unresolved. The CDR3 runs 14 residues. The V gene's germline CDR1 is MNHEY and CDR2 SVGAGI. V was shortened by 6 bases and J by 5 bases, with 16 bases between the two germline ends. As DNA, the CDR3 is TGTGCCAGCAGCCCCCCACCTGGAAGGGAGACCCAGTACTTC. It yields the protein CASSPPPGRETQYF.

The CDR3 DNA sequence: TGTGCCAGCAGCTTAGGACTAGCATCCGGGGAGCTGTTTTTT. Amino acids: CASSLGLASGELFF. This chain joins TRBV11-3 and TRBJ2-2; 7 bases align to TRBD2. V was pared by 1 base and J by 6 bases, with 2 bases of the junction left unmatched. CDR1 and CDR2 (germline): SGHNT, YENEEA. This CDR3 has 14 amino acids.

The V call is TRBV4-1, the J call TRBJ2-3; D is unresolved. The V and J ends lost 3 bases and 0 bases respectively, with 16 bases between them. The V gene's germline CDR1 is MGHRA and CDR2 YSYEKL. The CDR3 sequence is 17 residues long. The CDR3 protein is CASSHGWRSSSTDTQYF. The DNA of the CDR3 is TGCGCCAGCAGCCACGGTTGGCGGTCGAGTAGCACAGATACGCAGTATTTT.

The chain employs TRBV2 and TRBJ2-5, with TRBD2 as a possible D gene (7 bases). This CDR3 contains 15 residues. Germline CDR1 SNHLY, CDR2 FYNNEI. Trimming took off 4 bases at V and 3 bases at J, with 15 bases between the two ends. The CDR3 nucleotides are TGTGCCAGCAGTGTCCGGGGGGCCTTTAAAGAGACCCAGTACTTC. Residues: CASSVRGAFKETQYF.

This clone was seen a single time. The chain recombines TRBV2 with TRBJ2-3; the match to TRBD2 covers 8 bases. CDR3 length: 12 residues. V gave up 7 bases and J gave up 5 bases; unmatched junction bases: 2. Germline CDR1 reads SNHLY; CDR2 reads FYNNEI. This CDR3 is CASISGGDTQYF. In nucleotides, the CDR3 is TGTGCCAGCATCAGCGGGGGAGATACGCAGTATTTT.

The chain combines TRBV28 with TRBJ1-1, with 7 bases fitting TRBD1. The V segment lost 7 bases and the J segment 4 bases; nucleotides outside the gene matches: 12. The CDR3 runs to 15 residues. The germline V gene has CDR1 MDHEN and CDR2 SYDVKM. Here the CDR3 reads CASIMTGKAGTEAFF. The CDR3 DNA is TGTGCCAGCATTATGACAGGGAAGGCAGGCACTGAAGCTTTCTTT.

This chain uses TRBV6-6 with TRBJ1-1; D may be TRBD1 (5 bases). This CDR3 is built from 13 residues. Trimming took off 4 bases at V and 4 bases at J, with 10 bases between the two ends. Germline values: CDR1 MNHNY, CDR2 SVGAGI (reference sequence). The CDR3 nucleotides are TGTGCCAGCAGTTTTCCGGGGGGCACTGAAGCTTTCTTT. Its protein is CASSFPGGTEAFF.

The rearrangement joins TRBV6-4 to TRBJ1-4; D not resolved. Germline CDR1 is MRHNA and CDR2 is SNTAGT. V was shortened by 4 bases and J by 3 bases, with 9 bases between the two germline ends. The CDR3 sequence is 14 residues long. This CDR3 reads CASSVWQSNEKLFF. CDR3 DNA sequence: TGTGCCAGCAGTGTTTGGCAGTCTAATGAAAAACTGTTTTTT.

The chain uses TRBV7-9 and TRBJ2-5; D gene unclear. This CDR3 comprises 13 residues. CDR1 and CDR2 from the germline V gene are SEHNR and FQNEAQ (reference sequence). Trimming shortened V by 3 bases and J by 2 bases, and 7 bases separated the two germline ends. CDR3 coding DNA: TGTGCCAGCAGCTTTCAAGCTCAAGAGACCCAGTACTTC. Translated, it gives CASSFQAQETQYF.

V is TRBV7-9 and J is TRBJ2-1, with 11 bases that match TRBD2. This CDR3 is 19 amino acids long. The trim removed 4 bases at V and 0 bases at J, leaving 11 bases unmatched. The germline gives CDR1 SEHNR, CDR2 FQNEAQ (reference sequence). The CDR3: CASSSPGTSGTYSYNEQFF. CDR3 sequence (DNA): TGTGCCAGCAGCTCACCCGGGACTAGCGGTACCTACTCCTACAATGAGCAGTTCTTC.

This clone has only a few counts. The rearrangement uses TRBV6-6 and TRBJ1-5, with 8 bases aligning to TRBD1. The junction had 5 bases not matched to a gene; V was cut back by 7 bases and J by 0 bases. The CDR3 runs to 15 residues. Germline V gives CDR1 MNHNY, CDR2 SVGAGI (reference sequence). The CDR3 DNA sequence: TGTGCCAGCAACAAACAGGGGGTTAGCAATCAGCCCCAGCATTTT. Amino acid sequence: CASNKQGVSNQPQHF.

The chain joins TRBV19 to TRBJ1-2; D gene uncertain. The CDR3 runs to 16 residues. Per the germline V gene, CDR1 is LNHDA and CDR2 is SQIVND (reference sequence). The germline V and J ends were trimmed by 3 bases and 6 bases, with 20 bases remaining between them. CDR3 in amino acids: CASSIRLLDMIHGYTF. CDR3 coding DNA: TGTGCCAGTAGTATCCGCCTCCTTGACATGATCCATGGCTACACCTTC.

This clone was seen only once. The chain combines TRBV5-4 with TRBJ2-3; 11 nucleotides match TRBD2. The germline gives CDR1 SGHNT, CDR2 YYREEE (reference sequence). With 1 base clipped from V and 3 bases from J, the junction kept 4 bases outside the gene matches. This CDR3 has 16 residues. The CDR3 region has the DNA TGTGCCAGCAGCTTGAAACTAGCGGGAGAAACAGATACGCAGTATTTT. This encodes CASSLKLAGETDTQYF.

CDR3 region: CASSLILSASGDTQYF. CDR3 nucleotide sequence: TGCGCCAGCAGCTTGATATTGTCGGCTAGCGGAGATACGCAGTATTTT. V gene TRBV5-1 combines with J gene TRBJ2-3; 7 bases agree with TRBD2. Germline V lookup: CDR1 SGHRS, CDR2 YFSETQ. J was trimmed by 5 bases and V by 1 base; bases with no gene match: 10. This CDR3 comprises 16 residues.

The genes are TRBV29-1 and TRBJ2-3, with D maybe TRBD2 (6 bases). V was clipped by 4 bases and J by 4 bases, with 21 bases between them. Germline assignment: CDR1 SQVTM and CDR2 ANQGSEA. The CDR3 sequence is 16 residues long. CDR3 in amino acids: CSVGGGLTFSSDTQYF. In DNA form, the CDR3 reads TGCAGCGTTGGTGGAGGGCTGACTTTCTCGTCAGATACGCAGTATTTT.

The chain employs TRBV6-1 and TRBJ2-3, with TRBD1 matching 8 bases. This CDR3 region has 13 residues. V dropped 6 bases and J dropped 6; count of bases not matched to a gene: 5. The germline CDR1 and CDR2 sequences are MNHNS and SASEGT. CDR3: CASRRTGSDTQYF. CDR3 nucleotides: TGTGCCAGCAGGAGGACAGGGTCGGATACGCAGTATTTT.

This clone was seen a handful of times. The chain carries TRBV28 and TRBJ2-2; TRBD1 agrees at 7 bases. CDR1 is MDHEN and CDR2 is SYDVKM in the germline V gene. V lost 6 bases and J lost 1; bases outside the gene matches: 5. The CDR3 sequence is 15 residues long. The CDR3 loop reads CASRYRGGNTGELFF. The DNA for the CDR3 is TGTGCCAGCAGGTACAGGGGCGGGAACACCGGGGAGCTGTTTTTT.

DNA of the CDR3: TGTGCCAGCAGCTTAGTAGATGTGCGAGGCTACACCTTC. It yields the protein CASSLVDVRGYTF. This chain joins TRBV11-2 and TRBJ1-2; the D is unclear. V was clipped by 1 base and J by 8 bases, with 11 bases between them. In germline, CDR1 is SGHAT, CDR2 FQNNGV. This CDR3 region has 13 residues.

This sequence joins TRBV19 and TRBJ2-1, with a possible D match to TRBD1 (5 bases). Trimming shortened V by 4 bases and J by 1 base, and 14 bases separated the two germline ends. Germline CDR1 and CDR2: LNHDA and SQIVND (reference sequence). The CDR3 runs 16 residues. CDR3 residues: CASSRRTPRSYNEQFF. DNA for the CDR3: TGTGCCAGTAGTAGACGGACACCTCGTTCCTACAATGAGCAGTTCTTC.

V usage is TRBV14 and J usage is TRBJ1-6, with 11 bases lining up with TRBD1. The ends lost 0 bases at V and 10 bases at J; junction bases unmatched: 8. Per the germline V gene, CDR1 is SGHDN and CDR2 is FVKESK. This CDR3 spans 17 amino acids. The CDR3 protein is CASSQDEGQGAGSPLHF. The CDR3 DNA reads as TGTGCCAGCAGCCAAGATGAAGGACAGGGGGCTGGGTCACCCCTCCACTTT.